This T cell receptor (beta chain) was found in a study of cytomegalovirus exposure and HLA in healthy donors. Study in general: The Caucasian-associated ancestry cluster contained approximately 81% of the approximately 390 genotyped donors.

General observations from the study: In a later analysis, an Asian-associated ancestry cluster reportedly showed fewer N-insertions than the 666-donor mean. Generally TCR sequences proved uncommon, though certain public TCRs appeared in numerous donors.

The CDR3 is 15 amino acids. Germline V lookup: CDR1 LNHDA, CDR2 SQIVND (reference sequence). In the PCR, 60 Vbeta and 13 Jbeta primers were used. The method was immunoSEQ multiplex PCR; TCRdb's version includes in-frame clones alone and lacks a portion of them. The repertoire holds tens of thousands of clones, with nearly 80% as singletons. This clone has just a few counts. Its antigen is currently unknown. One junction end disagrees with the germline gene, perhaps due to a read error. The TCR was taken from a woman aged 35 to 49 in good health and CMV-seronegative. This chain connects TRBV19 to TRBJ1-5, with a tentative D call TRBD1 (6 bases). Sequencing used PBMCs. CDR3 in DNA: TGTGCCACCAATAGGTGGGGGCGAATAGGTCAGCCCCAGAATTTT. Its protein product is CATNRWGRIGQPQNF.